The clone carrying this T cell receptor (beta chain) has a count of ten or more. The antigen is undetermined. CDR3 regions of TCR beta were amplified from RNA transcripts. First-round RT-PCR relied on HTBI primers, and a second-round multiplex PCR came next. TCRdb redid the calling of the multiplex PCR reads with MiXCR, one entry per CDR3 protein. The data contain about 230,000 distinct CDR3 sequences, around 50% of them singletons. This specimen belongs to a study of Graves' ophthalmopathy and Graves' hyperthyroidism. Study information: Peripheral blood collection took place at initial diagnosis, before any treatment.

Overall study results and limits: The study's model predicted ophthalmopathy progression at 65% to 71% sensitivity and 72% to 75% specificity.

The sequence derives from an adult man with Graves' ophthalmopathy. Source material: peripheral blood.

The CDR3 nucleotides are TGTGCCACCAGCAGACGCGGGACAATAGACGAGCAGTACTTC. Translating gives CATSRRGTIDEQYF. The J gene is TRBJ2-7, the V gene TRBV15; D tentatively reads TRBD1 or TRBD2 (6 bases each). Trimming cost V 2 bases and J 5 bases, with 13 bases left between them. The CDR3 spans 14 residues. Germline-derived CDR1 and CDR2 are LNHNV and YYDKDF (reference sequence).